Sequencing of this T cell receptor (beta chain) was carried out in a study of Ad26.COV2.S vaccination and SARS-CoV-2 variants. About the study: Doses of Ad26.COV2.S were injected into muscle once or twice, 56 days apart.

Profiled with immunoSEQ multiplex PCR; TCRdb holds only in-frame clones, not every one. The profile covers more than 300,000 clones, with 75% to 90% appearing a single time and approximately 12% taken by the ten largest. Sample treatment: 19 received Ad26.COV2.S at low or high dose, single or two shots; a few received placebo; per-sample allocation not given. Sampling happened 63 days after the first vaccine or placebo injection. Within Boston, the person who donated was an adult of 18-55 years. V was pared by 3 bases and J by 6 bases, with 14 bases between. The CDR3 covers 14 residues. Germline CDR1 and CDR2: SGHTA and FQGNSA. Comment on this clone: No antigen is known for it.

Study-level findings and limits: Marked by substantial breadth, spike-specific CD8+ and CD4+ T cell responses were reportedly seen after vaccination. TCR breadth and depth analyses may have underestimated total T cell responses.

The source of this sequence is a person aged 18-65 years who received the Ad26.COV2.S COVID-19 vaccine or a placebo. The chain recombines TRBV7-2 with TRBJ1-2; the D gene is possibly TRBD1 (5 bases). The sample in question was peripheral blood, obtained in a trial of Ad26.COV2.S vaccine versus placebo. The CDR3 reads CASSLTGTPNGYTF. In DNA form, the CDR3 reads TGTGCCAGCAGCTTGACCGGGACCCCGAATGGCTACACCTTC. Using reference TRBV7-2 and TRBJ1-2 for the parts outside the CDR3, the full variable domain is GAGVSQSPSNKVTEKGKDVELRCDPISGHTALYWYRQSLGQGLEFLIYFQGNSAPDKSGLPSDRFSAERTGGSVSTLTIQRTQQEDSAVYLCASSLTGTPNGYTFGSGTRLTVV.